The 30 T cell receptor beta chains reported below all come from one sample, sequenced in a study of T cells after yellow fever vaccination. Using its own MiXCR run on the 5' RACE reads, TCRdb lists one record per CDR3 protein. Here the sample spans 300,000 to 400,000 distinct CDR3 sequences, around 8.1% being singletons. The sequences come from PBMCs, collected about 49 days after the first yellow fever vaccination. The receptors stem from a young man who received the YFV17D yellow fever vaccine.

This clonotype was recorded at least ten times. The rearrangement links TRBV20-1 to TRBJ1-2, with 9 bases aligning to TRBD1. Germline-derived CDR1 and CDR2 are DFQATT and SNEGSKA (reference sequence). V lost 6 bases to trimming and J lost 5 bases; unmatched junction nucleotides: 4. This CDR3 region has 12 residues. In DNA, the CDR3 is TGCAGTGCCGAGACAGGGGGTTATGGCTACACCTTC. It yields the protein CSAETGGYGYTF.

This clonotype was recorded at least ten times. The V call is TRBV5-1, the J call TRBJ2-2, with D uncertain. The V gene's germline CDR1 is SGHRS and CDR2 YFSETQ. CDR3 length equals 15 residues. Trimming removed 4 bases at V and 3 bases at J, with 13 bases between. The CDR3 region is CASSSGRSHTGELFF. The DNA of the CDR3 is TGCGCCAGCAGCAGTGGCAGGAGTCACACCGGGGAGCTGTTTTTT.

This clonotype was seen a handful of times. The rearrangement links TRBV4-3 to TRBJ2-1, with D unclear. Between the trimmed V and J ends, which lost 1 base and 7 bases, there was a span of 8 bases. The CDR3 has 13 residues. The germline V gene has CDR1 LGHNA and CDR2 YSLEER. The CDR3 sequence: CASSQGRWNEQFF. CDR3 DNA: TGCGCCAGCAGCCAAGGGAGATGGAATGAGCAGTTCTTC.

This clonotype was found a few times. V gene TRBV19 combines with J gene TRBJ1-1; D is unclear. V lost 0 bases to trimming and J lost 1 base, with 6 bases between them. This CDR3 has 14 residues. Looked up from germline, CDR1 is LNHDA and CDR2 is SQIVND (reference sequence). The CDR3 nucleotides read TGTGCCAGTAGTATAGAAGGGAGGAACACTGAAGCTTTCTTT. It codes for CASSIEGRNTEAFF. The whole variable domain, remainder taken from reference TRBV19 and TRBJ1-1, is DGGITQSPKYLFRKEGQNVTLSCEQNLNHDAMYWYRQDPGQGLRLIYYSQIVNDFQKGDIAEGYSVSREKKESFPLTVTSAQKNPTAFYLCASSIEGRNTEAFFGQGTRLTVV.

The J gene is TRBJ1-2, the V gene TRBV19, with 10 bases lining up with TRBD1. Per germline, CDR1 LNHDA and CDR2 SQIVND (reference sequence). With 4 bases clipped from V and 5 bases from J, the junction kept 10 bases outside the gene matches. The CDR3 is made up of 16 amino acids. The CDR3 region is CASSTPGQGLGYGYTF. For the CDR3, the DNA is TGTGCCAGTAGTACACCGGGACAGGGGTTAGGATATGGCTACACCTTC.

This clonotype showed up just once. The DNA of the CDR3 is TGCGCCAGCAGCCAAGTTAGGAGGGGTGAGCAGTTCTTC. Amino acids: CASSQVRRGEQFF. The chain is built from TRBV4-1 and TRBJ2-1; tentatively, D is TRBD2 (6 bases). Trimming pared 1 base from V and 9 bases from J, leaving 10 bases between. The CDR3 is 13 amino acids. Germline loops: CDR1 MGHRA, CDR2 YSYEKL.

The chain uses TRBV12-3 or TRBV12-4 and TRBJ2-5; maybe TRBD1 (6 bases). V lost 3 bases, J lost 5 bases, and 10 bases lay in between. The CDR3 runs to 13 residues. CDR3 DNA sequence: TGTGCCAGCAGTTTCTTGGGGGCTGAGACCCAGTACTTC. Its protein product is CASSFLGAETQYF.

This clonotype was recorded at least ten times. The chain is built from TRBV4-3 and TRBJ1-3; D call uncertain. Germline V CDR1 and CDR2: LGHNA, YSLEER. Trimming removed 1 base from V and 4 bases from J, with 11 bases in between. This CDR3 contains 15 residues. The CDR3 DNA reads TGCGCCAGCAGCCAAGGGCTTGCCCCCGGAAACACCATATATTTT. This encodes CASSQGLAPGNTIYF.

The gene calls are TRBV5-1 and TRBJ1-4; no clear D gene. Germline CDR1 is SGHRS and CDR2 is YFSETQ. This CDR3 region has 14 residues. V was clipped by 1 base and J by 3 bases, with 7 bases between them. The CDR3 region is CASSLNWANEKLFF. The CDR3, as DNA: TGCGCCAGCAGCTTGAACTGGGCTAATGAAAAACTGTTTTTT.

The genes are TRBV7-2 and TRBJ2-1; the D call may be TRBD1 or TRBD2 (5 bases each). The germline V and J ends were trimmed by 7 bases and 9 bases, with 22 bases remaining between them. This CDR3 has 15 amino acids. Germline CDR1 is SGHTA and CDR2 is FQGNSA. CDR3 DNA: TGTGCCAGCACCCCATCCCCCCTAGCTAGGGGTGAGCAGTTCTTC. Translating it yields CASTPSPLARGEQFF.

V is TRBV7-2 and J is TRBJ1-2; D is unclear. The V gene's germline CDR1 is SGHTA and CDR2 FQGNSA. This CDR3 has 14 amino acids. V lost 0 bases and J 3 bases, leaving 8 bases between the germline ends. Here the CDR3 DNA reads TGTGCCAGCAGCTTAGCTAACACCGACTATGGCTACACCTTC. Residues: CASSLANTDYGYTF.

The chain's CDR3 is CASSVGQARNQPQHF. The CDR3, as DNA: TGTGCCAGTAGTGTCGGACAGGCGCGCAATCAGCCCCAGCATTTT. The rearrangement links TRBV19 to TRBJ1-5; 7 nucleotides agree with TRBD1. J was trimmed by 2 bases and V by 5 bases; bases with no gene match: 6. Germline V lookup: CDR1 LNHDA, CDR2 SQIVND (reference sequence). The CDR3 is 15 residues long.

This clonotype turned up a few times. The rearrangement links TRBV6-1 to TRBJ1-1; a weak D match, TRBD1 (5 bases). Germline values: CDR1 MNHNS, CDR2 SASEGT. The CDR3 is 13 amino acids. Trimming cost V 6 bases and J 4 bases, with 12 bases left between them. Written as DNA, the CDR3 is TGTGCCAGCAGCCAGGGTCCCAGCACTGAAGCTTTCTTT. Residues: CASSQGPSTEAFF.

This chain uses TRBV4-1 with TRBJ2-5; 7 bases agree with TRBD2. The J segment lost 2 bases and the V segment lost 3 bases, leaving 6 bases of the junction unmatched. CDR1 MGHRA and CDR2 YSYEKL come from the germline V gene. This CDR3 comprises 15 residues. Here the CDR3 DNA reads TGCGCCAGCAGCCAGTTGGGACTATCACAAGAGACCCAGTACTTC. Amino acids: CASSQLGLSQETQYF.

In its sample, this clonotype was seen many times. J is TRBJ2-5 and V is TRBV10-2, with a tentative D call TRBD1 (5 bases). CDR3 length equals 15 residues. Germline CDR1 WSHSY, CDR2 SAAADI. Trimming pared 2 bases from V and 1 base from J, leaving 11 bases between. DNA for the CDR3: TGCGCCAGCAGTGAGAAGGGCAGGGCCCAAGAGACCCAGTACTTC. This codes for CASSEKGRAQETQYF.

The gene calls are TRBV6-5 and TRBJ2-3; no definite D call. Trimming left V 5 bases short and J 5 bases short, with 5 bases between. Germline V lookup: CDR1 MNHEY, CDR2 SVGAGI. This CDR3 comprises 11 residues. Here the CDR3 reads CASSKEDTQYF. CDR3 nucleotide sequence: TGTGCCAGCAGTAAAGAAGATACGCAGTATTTT.

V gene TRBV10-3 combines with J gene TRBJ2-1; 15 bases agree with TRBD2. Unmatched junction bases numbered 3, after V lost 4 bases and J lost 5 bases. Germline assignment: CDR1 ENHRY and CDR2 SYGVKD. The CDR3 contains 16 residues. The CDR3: CAISGGLAGGNNEQFF. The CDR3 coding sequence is TGTGCCATCAGTGGGGGACTAGCGGGGGGAAACAATGAGCAGTTCTTC.

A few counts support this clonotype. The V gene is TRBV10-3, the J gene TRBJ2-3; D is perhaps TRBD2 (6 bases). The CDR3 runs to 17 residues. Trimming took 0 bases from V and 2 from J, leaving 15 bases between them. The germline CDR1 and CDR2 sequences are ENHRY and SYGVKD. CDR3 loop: CAISESNGGTFTDTQYF. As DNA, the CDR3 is TGTGCCATCAGTGAGTCGAACGGAGGGACCTTCACAGATACGCAGTATTTT.

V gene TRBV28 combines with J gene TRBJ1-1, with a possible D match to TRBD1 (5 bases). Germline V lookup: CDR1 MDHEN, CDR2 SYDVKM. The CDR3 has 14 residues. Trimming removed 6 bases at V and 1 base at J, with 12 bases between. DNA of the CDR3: TGTGCCAGCAGCACCAGGGTAAGGAACACTGAAGCTTTCTTT. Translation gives CASSTRVRNTEAFF.

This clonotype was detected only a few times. CDR3 nucleotide sequence: TGTGCCAGCAGCATTAACCCGGGGGGAGAAAACATTCAGTACTTC. Its protein product is CASSINPGGENIQYF. This chain connects TRBV7-9 to TRBJ2-4; 7 bases map to TRBD2. V was clipped by 5 bases and J by 5 bases; unmatched bases: 9. The CDR3 has 15 residues. CDR1 is SEHNR, CDR2 FQNEAQ, per germline (reference sequence).

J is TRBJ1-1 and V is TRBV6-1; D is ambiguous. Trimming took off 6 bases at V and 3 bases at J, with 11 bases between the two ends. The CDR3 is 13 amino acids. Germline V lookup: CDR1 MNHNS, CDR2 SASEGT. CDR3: CASRPTWDTEAFF. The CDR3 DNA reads TGTGCCAGCAGACCGACATGGGACACTGAAGCTTTCTTT.

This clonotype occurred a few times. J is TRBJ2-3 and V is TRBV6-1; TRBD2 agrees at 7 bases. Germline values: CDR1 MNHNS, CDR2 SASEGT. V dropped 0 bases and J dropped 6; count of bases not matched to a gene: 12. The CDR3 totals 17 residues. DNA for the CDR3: TGTGCCAGCAGTGAAGCGCTCGAGCGGGGCCTAGTCGATACGCAGTATTTT. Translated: CASSEALERGLVDTQYF.

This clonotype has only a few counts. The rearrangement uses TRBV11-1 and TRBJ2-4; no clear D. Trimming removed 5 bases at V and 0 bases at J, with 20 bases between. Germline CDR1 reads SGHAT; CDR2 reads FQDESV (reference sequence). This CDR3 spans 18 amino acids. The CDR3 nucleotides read TGTGCCAGCAGCGACCCCTTCATGTCACCGAAAGCCAAAAACATTCAGTACTTC. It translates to CASSDPFMSPKAKNIQYF.

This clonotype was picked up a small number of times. Here the CDR3 reads CASQGGGGANEQFF. For the CDR3, the DNA is TGTGCCAGCCAGGGAGGCGGGGGGGCAAATGAGCAGTTCTTC. The chain uses TRBV28 and TRBJ2-1; 9 positions match TRBD2. The length of the CDR3 is 14 residues. V dropped 8 bases and J dropped 7; count of bases not matched to a gene: 9. CDR1 is MDHEN and CDR2 is SYDVKM in the germline V gene.

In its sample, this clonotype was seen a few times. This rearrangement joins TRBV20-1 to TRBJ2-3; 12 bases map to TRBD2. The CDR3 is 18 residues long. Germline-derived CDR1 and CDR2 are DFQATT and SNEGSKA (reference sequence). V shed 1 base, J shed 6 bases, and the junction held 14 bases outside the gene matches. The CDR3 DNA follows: TGCAGTGCTAGAGGTTTAGAGGCTAGCGGGGGGGCTACGGATACGCAGTATTTT. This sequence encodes CSARGLEASGGATDTQYF.

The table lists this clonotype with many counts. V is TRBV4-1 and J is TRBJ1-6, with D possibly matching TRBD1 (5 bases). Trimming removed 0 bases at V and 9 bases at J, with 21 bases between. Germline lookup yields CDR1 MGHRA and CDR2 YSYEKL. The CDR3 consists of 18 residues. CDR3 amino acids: CASSQDPPGRDGGSPLHF. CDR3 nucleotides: TGCGCCAGCAGCCAAGATCCCCCTGGTCGGGACGGAGGTTCACCCCTCCACTTT.

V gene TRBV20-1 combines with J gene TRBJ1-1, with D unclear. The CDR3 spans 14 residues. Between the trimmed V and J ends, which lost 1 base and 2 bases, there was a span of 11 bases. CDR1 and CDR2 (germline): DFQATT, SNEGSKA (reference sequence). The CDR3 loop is CSARGEAINTEAFF. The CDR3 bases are TGCAGTGCTAGAGGGGAGGCGATCAACACTGAAGCTTTCTTT.

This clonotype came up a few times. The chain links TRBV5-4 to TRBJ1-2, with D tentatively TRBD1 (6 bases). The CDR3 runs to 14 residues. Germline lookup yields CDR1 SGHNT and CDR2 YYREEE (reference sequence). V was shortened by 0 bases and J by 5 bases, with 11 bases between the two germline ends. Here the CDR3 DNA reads TGTGCCAGCAGCTTGGACAGGGCTCATTATGGCTACACCTTC. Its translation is CASSLDRAHYGYTF.

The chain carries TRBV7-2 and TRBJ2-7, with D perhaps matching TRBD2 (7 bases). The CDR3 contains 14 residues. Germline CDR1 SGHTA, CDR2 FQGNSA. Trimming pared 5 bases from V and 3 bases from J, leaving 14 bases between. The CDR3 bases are TGTGCCAGCAGCCCCCGGGGGGCTATCTACGAGCAGTACGTC. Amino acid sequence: CASSPRGAIYEQYV.

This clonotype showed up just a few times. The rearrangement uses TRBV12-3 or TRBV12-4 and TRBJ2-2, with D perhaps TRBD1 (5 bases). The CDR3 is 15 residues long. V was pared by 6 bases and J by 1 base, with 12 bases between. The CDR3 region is CASSYTTVNTGELFF. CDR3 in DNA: TGTGCCAGCAGCTACACGACAGTGAACACCGGGGAGCTGTTTTTT.